This TCR beta chain was profiled in a study of CD8 T cells in Susac syndrome. Study context: Sequenced Susac syndrome patients included six with clinically active disease and about eight in remission.

Study results and limitations: CD4+ repertoires of Susac syndrome patients lacked detectable clonal expansion.

Turning to this clonotype: The antigen remains undetermined.

Germline values: CDR1 LNHDA, CDR2 SQIVND (reference sequence). The trim removed 6 bases at V and 3 bases at J, leaving 6 bases unmatched. The CDR3 extends over 14 amino acids. TCR beta from blood CD8+ and CD4+ T cells was sequenced. An amount of RNA that ranged from roughly 0.5 to 1 ug was reverse transcribed with random hexamers. Coverage of TCR beta CDR3 amplification by immunoSEQ multiplex PCR extended to 54 Vbeta and 13 Jbeta. Each CDR3 protein gets one entry after TCRdb re-called the immunoSEQ multiplex PCR reads with MiXCR. The table lists 210,000 or so distinct CDR3 sequences, about 94% of them singletons, with around 0.15% in the top ten.

The V and J genes are TRBV19 and TRBJ1-1; 8 bases map to TRBD1. The TCR sequence derives from a human donor with Susac syndrome. Specimen: CD4+ T cells from PBMCs. The CDR3 region has the DNA TGTGCCAGTAGGGCGGACAGGGCGGACACTGAAGCTTTCTTT. Its translation is CASRADRADTEAFF.